These T cell receptor gamma chains were read from a single sample in a study of gamma-delta T cells after stem cell transplantation. TCRdb used CATT to re-call clones from the RT-PCR reads. The table shows some 1,800 gamma-chain clones, with over 1.5% occurring only once. Sequenced: gamma-delta T cells. The receptor set was obtained from a human donor. It is not recorded whose cells these are; they may come from a transplant donor. Each CDR3 is given with its conserved first and last residue. Only some rows state a clone size, as once, few, many or a class for expanded clones.

size | J | V | CDR3 | DNA
medium-sized | TRGJP | TRGV9 | CALWEVIEELGKKIKVF | TGTGCCTTGTGGGAGGTGATTGAAGAGTTGGGCAAAAAAATCAAGGTATTT
medium-sized | TRGJP | TRGV9 | CALWEVYVELGKKIKVF | TGTGCCTTGTGGGAGGTTTATGTGGAGTTGGGCAAAAAAATCAAGGTATTT
NA | TRGJP | TRGV9 | CALWEARELGKKIKVF | TGTGCCTTGTGGGAGGCCAGAGAGTTGGGCAAAAAAATCAAGGTATTT
medium-sized | TRGJ1/TRGJ2 | TRGV2 | CATWDPFYYKKLF | TGTGCCACCTGGGATCCGTTTTATTATAAGAAACTCTTT
medium-sized | TRGJ1/TRGJ2 | TRGV2 | CATWDGRGKKLF | TGTGCCACCTGGGACGGGCGAGGGAAGAAACTCTTT
medium-sized | TRGJP | TRGV9 | CALWEVPPQELGKKIKVF | TGTGCCTTGTGGGAGGTGCCCCCTCAAGAGTTGGGCAAAAAAATCAAGGTATTT
NA | TRGJP | TRGV9 | CALWEAQGLGKKIKVF | TGTGCCTTGTGGGAAGCGCAAGGGTTGGGCAAAAAAATCAAGGTATTT
large | TRGJ1/TRGJ2 | TRGV9 | CALWEGYKKLF | TGTGCCTTGTGGGAGGGGTATAAGAAACTCTTT
medium-sized | TRGJP | TRGV9 | CALWEVKELGKKIKVF | TGTGCCTTGTGGGAGGTCAAGGAGTTGGGCAAAAAAATCAAGGTATTT
medium-sized | TRGJP | TRGV9 | CALWEFAELGKKIKVF | TGTGCCTTGTGGGAGTTTGCAGAGTTGGGCAAAAAAATCAAGGTATTT
medium-sized | TRGJP | TRGV9 | CALWETQQELGKKIKVF | TGTGCCTTGTGGGAGACTCAGCAAGAGTTGGGCAAAAAAATCAAGGTATTT
medium-sized | TRGJP | TRGV9 | CALWEVQFSELGKKIKVF | TGTGCCTTGTGGGAGGTGCAGTTCTCAGAGTTGGGCAAAAAAATCAAGGTATTT
medium-sized | TRGJP | TRGV9 | CALKELGKKIKVF | TGTGCCTTAAAGGAGTTGGGCAAAAAAATCAAGGTATTT
medium-sized | TRGJ1/TRGJ2 | TRGV2 | CATWDADYYKKLF | TGTGCCACCTGGGACGCCGATTATTATAAGAAACTCTTT
medium-sized | TRGJ1/TRGJ2 | TRGV5 | CATWDRLRNYYKKLF | TGTGCCACCTGGGACAGGCTCCGGAATTATTATAAGAAACTCTTT
large | TRGJP | TRGV9 | CALWETPLQELGKKIKVF | TGTGCCTTGTGGGAGACTCCTTTGCAAGAGTTGGGCAAAAAAATCAAGGTATTT
large | TRGJ1/TRGJ2 | TRGV9 | CALWEVAFNYYKKLF | TGTGCCTTGTGGGAGGTGGCTTTTAATTATTATAAGAAACTCTTT
large | TRGJ1/TRGJ2 | TRGV9 | CALWPYYKKLF | TGTGCCTTGTGGCCTTATTATAAGAAACTCTTT
NA | TRGJ1/TRGJ2 | TRGV9 | CALWEVRNKLF | TGTGCCTTGTGGGAGGTGCGGAACAAACTCTTT
medium-sized | TRGJ1/TRGJ2 | TRGV2 | CATWDGIDKLF | TGTGCCACCTGGGACGGGATAGACAAACTCTTT
medium-sized | TRGJ1/TRGJ2 | TRGV3 | CATWDRPRGYYKKLF | TGTGCCACCTGGGACAGGCCCAGAGGATATTATAAGAAACTCTTT
medium-sized | TRGJ1/TRGJ2 | TRGV2 | CATWDGILYYKKLF | TGTGCCACCTGGGACGGTATACTTTATTATAAGAAACTCTTT
large | TRGJ1/TRGJ2 | TRGV4 | CATWDDYYKKLF | TGTGCCACCTGGGATGACTATTATAAGAAACTCTTT
NA | TRGJ1/TRGJ2 | TRGV2 | CATWDGPPYYKKLF | TGTGCCACCTGGGACGGGCCCCCTTATTATAAGAAACTCTTT
large | TRGJP | TRGV9 | CALWEVLGELGKKIKVF | TGTGCCTTGTGGGAGGTGCTCGGGGAGTTGGGCAAAAAAATCAAGGTATTT
medium-sized | TRGJ1/TRGJ2 | TRGV8 | CAVCPYKKLF | TGTGCCGTGTGTCCTTATAAGAAGCTCTTT
NA | TRGJP | TRGV9 | CALWEVGQELGKKIKVF | TGTGCCTTGTGGGAGGTCGGACAAGAGTTGGGCAAAAAAATCAAGGTATTT
few | TRGJP | TRGV9 | CALWEPTGELGKKIKVF | TGTGCCTTGTGGGAGCCCACTGGCGAGTTGGGAAAAAAAATCAAGGTATTT
medium-sized | TRGJ1/TRGJ2 | TRGV9 | CALWEVPLYYYKKLF | TGTGCCTTGTGGGAGGTGCCTTTATATTATTATAAGAAACTCTTT
hyperexpanded | TRGJP | TRGV9 | CALWELTELGKKIKVF | TGTGCCTTGTGGGAGCTCACCGAGTTGGGCAAAAAAATCAAGGTATTT
medium-sized | TRGJP | TRGV9 | CALWEVRVPRELGKKIKVF | TGTGCCTTGTGGGAGGTGAGGGTCCCACGCGAGTTGGGCAAAAAAATCAAGGTATTT
medium-sized | TRGJP1 | TRGV9 | CALWETALKSTGWFKIF | TGTGCCTTGTGGGAGACCGCCCTAAAGTCCACTGGTTGGTTCAAGATATTT
NA | TRGJP | TRGV9 | CALWEGAELGKKIKVF | TGTGCCTTGTGGGAGGGCGCTGAGTTGGGCAAAAAAATCAAGGTATTT
few | TRGJP | TRGV9 | CALWEVVELGKKIKVF | TGTGCCTTGTGGGAGGTAGTGGAGTTGGGCAAAAAAATCAAGGTATTT
large | TRGJ1/TRGJ2 | TRGV9 | CALPVRAGKLF | TGTGCCTTGCCCGTGCGGGCGGGGAAACTCTTT
medium-sized | TRGJ1/TRGJ2 | TRGV2 | CATWDGSYYKKLF | TGTGCCACCTGGGACGGTAGTTATTATAAGAAACTCTTT
medium-sized | TRGJP | TRGV9 | CALWEQVELGKKIKVF | TGTGCCTTGTGGGAGCAAGTAGAGTTGGGCAAAAAAATCAAGGTATTT
NA | TRGJP | TRGV9 | CALWRDQELGKKIKVF | TGTGCCTTGTGGCGGGACCAAGAGTTGGGCAAAAAAATCAAGGTATTT
medium-sized | TRGJ1/TRGJ2 | TRGV5 | CATWDSYYKKLF | TGTGCCACCTGGGACTCATATTATAAGAAACTCTTT
medium-sized | TRGJP | TRGV9 | CALWEEALQQELGKKIKVF | TGTGCCTTGTGGGAGGAGGCCCTTCAGCAAGAGTTGGGCAAAAAAATCAAGGTATTT
NA | TRGJP | TRGV9 | CALWEFQELGKKIKVF | TGTGCCTTGTGGGAGTTTCAAGAATTGGGCAAAAAAATCAAGGTATTT
medium-sized | TRGJP2 | TRGV5 | CATWERENDWIKTF | TGTGCCACCTGGGAGAGGGAGAATGATTGGATCAAGACGTTT
few | TRGJP2 | TRGV8 | CATWDRPSDSSDWIKTF | TGTGCCACCTGGGATAGGCCGTCGGATAGTAGTGATTGGATCAAGACGTTT
medium-sized | TRGJP | TRGV9 | CALWEVVGELGKKIKVF | TGTGCCTTGTGGGAGGTGGTGGGGGAGTTGGGCAAAAAAATCAAGGTATTT
NA | TRGJP | TRGV9 | CALWEVIELGKKIKVF | TGTGCCTTGTGGGAGGTAATCGAGTTGGGTAAAAAAATCAAGGTATTT
medium-sized | TRGJP | TRGV9 | CALWEVLGKKIKVF | TGTGCCTTGTGGGAGGTGTTGGGCAAAAAAATCAAGGTATTT
medium-sized | TRGJP1 | TRGV2 | CATWDGRDDTTGWFKIF | TGTGCCACCTGGGACGGGCGAGATGATACCACTGGTTGGTTCAAGATATTT
medium-sized | TRGJP | TRGV9 | CASQELGKKIKVF | TGTGCCTCGCAAGAGTTGGGCAAAAAAATCAAGGTATTT
few | TRGJ1/TRGJ2 | TRGV2 | CATWDAVLYKKLF | TGTGCCACCTGGGACGCGGTTTTATATAAGAAACTCTTT
NA | TRGJP1 | TRGV8 | CATWDRLFGGWFKIF | TGTGCCACCTGGGATAGGCTTTTCGGTGGTTGGTTCAAGATATTT
large | TRGJ1/TRGJ2 | TRGV2 | CATWDGNYYKKLF | TGTGCCACCTGGGACGGGAATTATTATAAGAAACTCTTT
medium-sized | TRGJP | TRGV9 | CALWAPGGLGKKIKVF | TGTGCCTTGTGGGCCCCAGGGGGGTTGGGCAAAAAAATCAAGGTATTT
medium-sized | TRGJ1/TRGJ2 | TRGV4 | CATWDTLSHYKKLF | TGTGCCACCTGGGATACCCTTAGCCATTATAAGAAACTCTTT
few | TRGJP | TRGV9 | CALWEVPGKKELGKKIKVF | TGTGCCTTGTGGGAGGTGCCGGGGAAGAAAGAGTTGGGCAAAAAAATCAAGGTATTT
NA | TRGJP | TRGV9 | CALWERTELGKKIKVF | TGTGCCTTGTGGGAGCGTACGGAGTTGGGCAAAAAAATCAAGGTATTT
medium-sized | TRGJP | TRGV8 | CATPELGKKIKVF | TGTGCCACCCCGGAGTTGGGCAAAAAAATCAAGGTATTT
medium-sized | TRGJP2 | TRGV2 | CATWDGIWIKTF | TGTGCCACCTGGGACGGGATCTGGATCAAGACGTTT
medium-sized | TRGJP | TRGV9 | CALWELSGKKIKVF | TGTGCCTTGTGGGAGCTTTCGGGCAAAAAAATCAAGGTATTT
NA | TRGJP | TRGV9 | CALWEVPPRQLGKKIKVF | TGTGCCTTGTGGGAGGTTCCCCCAAGACAGTTGGGCAAAAAAATCAAGGTATTT
large | TRGJP | TRGV9 | CALWKLQELGKKIKVF | TGTGCCTTGTGGAAACTACAAGAGTTGGGCAAAAAAATCAAGGTATTT